This is a list of T cell receptor beta chains from one sample in a study of OX40 agonist ivuxolimab in advanced cancers. Some clones are missing from TCRdb's copy, which holds only in-frame ones; the method was immunoSEQ multiplex PCR. The sample has about 48,000 clones, more than 75% seen once. The sample consisted of CD4+ or CD8+ T cells sorted from blood, taken in a trial of the OX40 agonist ivuxolimab. Receptors originate from an adult with an advanced solid tumor such as melanoma, head and neck, liver or kidney cancer. The CDR3 runs from the conserved cysteine through the conserved F or W. A D gene is named only where the DNA matches it firmly. A row's size may be missing; if present it is once, few, many or a size class.

D: TRBD1; J: TRBJ2-2; size: NA; V: TRBV5-1; DNA: TGCGCCAACCGACAGGGCCCAGGGACCGGGGAGCTGTTTTTT; CDR3: CANRQGPGTGELFF
D: TRBD2; J: TRBJ2-1; size: NA; V: TRBV5-1; DNA: TGCGCCAGCAGCCCCAATCTTCCTAGCGGGAGTTCGTACAATGAGCAGTTCTTC; CDR3: CASSPNLPSGSSYNEQFF
D: TRBD1; J: TRBJ2-2; size: few; V: TRBV6-1; DNA: TGTGCCAGCAGTGGTACACCGGGACAGCAGCGCTTGAACACCGGGGAGCTGTTTTTT; CDR3: CASSGTPGQQRLNTGELFF
D: NA; J: TRBJ2-6; size: NA; V: TRBV9; DNA: TGTGCCAGCAGCGTGGAACCTGGGGCCAACGTCCTGACTTTC; CDR3: CASSVEPGANVLTF
D: TRBD2; J: TRBJ2-1; size: NA; V: TRBV11-2; DNA: TGTGCCAGCAGCTCCCGACTAGCGGGAGGGGGCTACAATGAGCAGTTCTTC; CDR3: CASSSRLAGGGYNEQFF
D: NA; J: TRBJ1-2; size: NA; V: TRBV27; DNA: TGTGCCAGCAGTTTACTCTCCTCGGACTTAACTTTCTATGGCTACACCTTC; CDR3: CASSLLSSDLTFYGYTF
D: TRBD1; J: TRBJ2-4; size: NA; V: TRBV6-1; DNA: TGTGCCAGCAGTGAACGTGACAGGGGGAGGTGGTTAAGCAAAAACATTCAGTACTTC; CDR3: CASSERDRGRWLSKNIQYF
D: NA; J: TRBJ1-2; size: NA; V: TRBV7-9; DNA: TGTGCCAGCAGCCGGACGGACTACACCTTC; CDR3: CASSRTDYTF
D: NA; J: TRBJ1-3; size: NA; V: TRBV28; DNA: TGTGCCAGCAGTTTACGGGGGGTTACTGGAAACACCATATATTTT; CDR3: CASSLRGVTGNTIYF
D: NA; J: TRBJ2-3; size: NA; V: TRBV28; DNA: TGTGCCAGCAGTTTACGCCTACCTCGGGATACGCAGTATTTT; CDR3: CASSLRLPRDTQYF
D: NA; J: TRBJ2-7; size: NA; V: TRBV7-8; DNA: TGTGCCAGCAGCACCCAGCCTGGGGCCCACGAGCAGTACTTC; CDR3: CASSTQPGAHEQYF
D: TRBD1; J: TRBJ1-2; size: NA; V: TRBV5-4; DNA: TGTGCCAGCAGCTCTGGACAGGGATACTATGGCTACACCTTC; CDR3: CASSSGQGYYGYTF
D: NA; J: TRBJ2-4; size: once; V: TRBV15; DNA: TGTGCCACCAGCAGAGGAGGACAGTCGGGTGTAAACATTCAGTACTTC; CDR3: CATSRGGQSGVNIQYF
D: TRBD2; J: TRBJ2-3; size: NA; V: TRBV11-3; DNA: TGTGCCAGCAGCTTATCCAGCGGGAGTGATACGCAGTATTTT; CDR3: CASSLSSGSDTQYF
D: NA; J: TRBJ2-3; size: NA; V: TRBV28; DNA: TGTGCCACCTTTGGACAGCCACCCACAGATACGCAGTATTTT; CDR3: CATFGQPPTDTQYF
D: NA; J: TRBJ1-4; size: NA; V: TRBV6-5; DNA: TGTGCCAGCAACTCCCAGGGAGCTAATGAAAAACTGTTTTTT; CDR3: CASNSQGANEKLFF
D: TRBD1; J: TRBJ2-2; size: NA; V: TRBV10-3; DNA: TGTGCCATCATGGGACAGGGGTTAACCGGGGAGCTGTTTTTT; CDR3: CAIMGQGLTGELFF
D: NA; J: TRBJ2-3; size: NA; V: TRBV11-2; DNA: TGTGCCAGCAGCTTGATCACAGATACGCAGTATTTT; CDR3: CASSLITDTQYF
D: NA; J: TRBJ2-2; size: NA; V: TRBV2; DNA: TGTGCCAGCAGTGAAAGGCTCGCCACAACAGGGGAGCTGTTTTTT; CDR3: CASSERLATTGELFF
D: TRBD1; J: TRBJ1-1; size: NA; V: TRBV19; DNA: TGTGCCAGTAGTTCACGACAGGGGGGGAGAGAAACTGAAGCTTTCTTT; CDR3: CASSSRQGGRETEAFF
D: NA; J: TRBJ1-3; size: NA; V: TRBV5-4; DNA: TGTGCCAGCAGCTTGGATACAACCAGAAACACCATATATTTT; CDR3: CASSLDTTRNTIYF
D: NA; J: TRBJ2-1; size: NA; V: TRBV7-9; DNA: TGTGCCAGCAGCCCTGACAATGAGCAGTTCTTC; CDR3: CASSPDNEQFF
D: TRBD2; J: TRBJ2-7; size: few; V: TRBV28; DNA: TGTGCCAGCAGTTTAGGGGAGGGAGCGGAAAGCTTC; CDR3: CASSLGEGAESF
D: NA; J: TRBJ2-7; size: NA; V: TRBV27; DNA: TGTGCCAGCAGTCCTTTGGGGGTCCACGAGCAGTACTTC; CDR3: CASSPLGVHEQYF
D: NA; J: TRBJ2-3; size: NA; V: TRBV5-4; DNA: TGTGCCAGCAGCTTGAAGTTAAGCACAGATACGCAGTATTTT; CDR3: CASSLKLSTDTQYF
D: TRBD1; J: TRBJ2-2; size: NA; V: TRBV29-1; DNA: TGCAGCGTTACGCCCGGACAGGGGACCGGGGAGCTGTTTTTT; CDR3: CSVTPGQGTGELFF
D: NA; J: TRBJ2-2; size: NA; V: TRBV19; DNA: TGTGCCAGTAGGGTAGGGAGGACGGACACCGGGGAGCTGTTTTTT; CDR3: CASRVGRTDTGELFF
D: TRBD2; J: TRBJ2-1; size: NA; V: TRBV28; DNA: TGTGCCAGCAAATCCGTAAGCGGGAGTTTGTCCTACAATGAGCAGTTCTTC; CDR3: CASKSVSGSLSYNEQFF
D: TRBD1; J: TRBJ2-7; size: NA; V: TRBV18; DNA: TGTGCCAGCTCACCATCGGGACAGATATACGAGCAGTACTTC; CDR3: CASSPSGQIYEQYF
D: NA; J: TRBJ1-2; size: NA; V: TRBV6-1; DNA: TGTGCCAGCAGTGAAAGGACCGCAGGGGGCTACACCTTC; CDR3: CASSERTAGGYTF
D: TRBD2; J: TRBJ2-5; size: NA; V: TRBV5-4; DNA: TGTGCCAGCAGCTTGACAGGTAGCGGGAGTGAGACCCAGTACTTC; CDR3: CASSLTGSGSETQYF
D: TRBD1; J: TRBJ1-5; size: once; V: TRBV28; DNA: TGTGCCAGCAGTACGGACAGGGCAAGCAATCAGCCCCAGCATTTT; CDR3: CASSTDRASNQPQHF
D: NA; J: TRBJ1-2; size: NA; V: TRBV19; DNA: TGTGCCAGTAGTATACAGGGACTCCCCTATGGCTACACCTTC; CDR3: CASSIQGLPYGYTF
D: TRBD1; J: TRBJ2-5; size: NA; V: TRBV5-4; DNA: TGTGCCAGCAGCTTCGACAGGGGTGAGACCCAGTACTTC; CDR3: CASSFDRGETQYF
D: NA; J: TRBJ1-1; size: NA; V: TRBV5-5; DNA: TGTGCCAGCAGCTTCTCCCCGGGGGTAAACACTGAAGCTTTCTTT; CDR3: CASSFSPGVNTEAFF
D: TRBD1; J: TRBJ1-2; size: NA; V: TRBV28; DNA: TGTGCCAGCAGTAGAGGGGGCGCTGTCTATGGCTACACCTTC; CDR3: CASSRGGAVYGYTF
D: NA; J: TRBJ2-1; size: NA; V: TRBV19; DNA: TGTGCCAGTAGTATGCGGGGGCTAGCCCATGAGCAGTTCTTC; CDR3: CASSMRGLAHEQFF
D: TRBD1; J: TRBJ2-5; size: NA; V: TRBV5-1; DNA: TGCGCCAGCAGCTTGGGGACAGGGGGCTTAGAGACCCAGTACTTC; CDR3: CASSLGTGGLETQYF
D: NA; J: TRBJ2-3; size: few; V: TRBV27; DNA: TGTGCCAGCAGTCCGGGGAGCGGTAGCACAGATACGCAGTATTTT; CDR3: CASSPGSGSTDTQYF
D: TRBD1; J: TRBJ2-7; size: NA; V: TRBV11-2; DNA: TGTGCCAGCAGCTCACGCCTCGGGACAGTAGGTACGAAGCAGTACTTC; CDR3: CASSSRLGTVGTKQYF
D: NA; J: TRBJ2-7; size: NA; V: TRBV2; DNA: TGTGCCAGCACTCCCATGAGGGGCGGGGCCTACGAGCAGTACTTC; CDR3: CASTPMRGGAYEQYF
D: NA; J: TRBJ1-4; size: NA; V: TRBV7-6; DNA: TGTGCCAGCAGCCGAAGTTTTAATGAAAAACTGTTTTTT; CDR3: CASSRSFNEKLFF
D: NA; J: TRBJ2-7; size: NA; V: TRBV19; DNA: TGTGCCAGTAGTACCGGGACATTTTCCTACGAGCAGTACTTC; CDR3: CASSTGTFSYEQYF
D: NA; J: TRBJ1-5; size: NA; V: TRBV27; DNA: TGTGCCAGCAGTGACCCGCGGGGAGGGAGCAATCAGCCCCAGCATTTT; CDR3: CASSDPRGGSNQPQHF
D: TRBD2; J: TRBJ2-2; size: NA; V: TRBV5-4; DNA: TGTGCCAGCAGCCCCCCTCGCGGGAGGAACACCGGGGAGCTGTTTTTT; CDR3: CASSPPRGRNTGELFF
D: NA; J: TRBJ1-5; size: NA; V: TRBV6-1; DNA: TGTGCCAGCAGTGACAGCAATCAGCCCCAGCATTTT; CDR3: CASSDSNQPQHF
D: NA; J: TRBJ2-2; size: medium-sized; V: TRBV28; DNA: TGTGCCAGCAGTTTACCAGGGGCGGGCACCGGGGAGCTGTTTTTT; CDR3: CASSLPGAGTGELFF
D: NA; J: TRBJ1-2; size: NA; V: TRBV19; DNA: TGTGCCAGTAACACTCCGGGACAAGACTATGGCTACACCTTC; CDR3: CASNTPGQDYGYTF
D: NA; J: TRBJ2-5; size: NA; V: TRBV5-8; DNA: TGTGCCAGCAGCTTGAAGAGGGGTCATAAAGAGACCCAGTACTTC; CDR3: CASSLKRGHKETQYF
D: NA; J: TRBJ1-5; size: few; V: TRBV6-5; DNA: TGTGCCAGCAGCCGCTCGGGGGCTCAGCCCCAGCATTTT; CDR3: CASSRSGAQPQHF
D: NA; J: TRBJ2-6; size: NA; V: TRBV7-3; DNA: TGTGCCAGCAGCCCGGCCCCGCACCCTGGGGCCAACGTCCTGACTTTC; CDR3: CASSPAPHPGANVLTF